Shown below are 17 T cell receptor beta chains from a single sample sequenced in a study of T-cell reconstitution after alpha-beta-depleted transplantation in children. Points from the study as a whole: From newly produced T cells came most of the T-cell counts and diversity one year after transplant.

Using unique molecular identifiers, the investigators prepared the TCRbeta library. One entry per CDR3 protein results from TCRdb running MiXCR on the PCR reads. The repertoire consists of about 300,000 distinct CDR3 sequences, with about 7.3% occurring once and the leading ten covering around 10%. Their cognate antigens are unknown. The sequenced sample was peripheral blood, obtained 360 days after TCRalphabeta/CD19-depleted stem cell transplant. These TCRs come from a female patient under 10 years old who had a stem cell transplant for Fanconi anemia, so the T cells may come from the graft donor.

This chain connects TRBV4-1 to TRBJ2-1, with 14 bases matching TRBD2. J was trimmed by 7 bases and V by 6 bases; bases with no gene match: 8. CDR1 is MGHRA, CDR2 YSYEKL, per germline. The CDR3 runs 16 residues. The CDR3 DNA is TGCGCCAGCAGACACCGACTAGCGGGAGGGGGGAATGAGCAGTTCTTC. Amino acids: CASRHRLAGGGNEQFF.

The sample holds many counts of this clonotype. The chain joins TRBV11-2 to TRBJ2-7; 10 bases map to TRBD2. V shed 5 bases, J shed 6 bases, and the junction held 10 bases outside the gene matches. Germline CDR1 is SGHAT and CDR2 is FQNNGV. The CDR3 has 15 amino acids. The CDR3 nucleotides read TGTGCCAGCAGCGCCCATCTAGCGGGGGAAGTCGAGCAGTACTTC. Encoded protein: CASSAHLAGEVEQYF.

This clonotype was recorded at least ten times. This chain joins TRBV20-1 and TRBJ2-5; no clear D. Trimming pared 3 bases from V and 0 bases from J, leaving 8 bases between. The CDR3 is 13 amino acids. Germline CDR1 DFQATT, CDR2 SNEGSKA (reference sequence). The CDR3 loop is CSASPRYQETQYF. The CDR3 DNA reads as TGCAGTGCTAGCCCGCGGTACCAAGAGACCCAGTACTTC.

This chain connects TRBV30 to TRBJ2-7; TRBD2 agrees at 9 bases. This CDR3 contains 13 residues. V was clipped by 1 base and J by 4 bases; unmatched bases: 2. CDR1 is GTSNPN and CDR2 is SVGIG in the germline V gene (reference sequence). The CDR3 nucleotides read TGTGCCTGGAGTGGTAGCGGGAGTTACGAGCAGTACTTC. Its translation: CAWSGSGSYEQYF.

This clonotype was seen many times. The CDR3 bases are TGTGCCAGCAGTGATGTCGGGACTAGCGATTTAAATGAGCAGTTCTTC. The encoded protein is CASSDVGTSDLNEQFF. This chain connects TRBV6-4 to TRBJ2-1; 10 nucleotides align to TRBD2. CDR1 and CDR2 from the germline V gene are MRHNA and SNTAGT. The CDR3 is 16 amino acids. The ends lost 3 bases at V and 7 bases at J; junction bases unmatched: 9.

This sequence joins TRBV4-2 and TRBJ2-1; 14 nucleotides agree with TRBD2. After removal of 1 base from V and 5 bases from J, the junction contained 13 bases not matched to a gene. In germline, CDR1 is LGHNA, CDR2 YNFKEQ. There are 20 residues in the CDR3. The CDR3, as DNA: TGTGCCAGCAGCCAAGCTGGACTAGCGGGGGGTACATGGCTAAACAATGAGCAGTTCTTC. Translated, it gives CASSQAGLAGGTWLNNEQFF.

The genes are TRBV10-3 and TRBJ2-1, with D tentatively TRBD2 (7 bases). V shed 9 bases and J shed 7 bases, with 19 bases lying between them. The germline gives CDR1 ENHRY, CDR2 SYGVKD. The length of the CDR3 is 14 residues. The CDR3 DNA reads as TGTGCCATGGGCCGGAAAGGGGGGGGGAATGAGCAGTTCTTC. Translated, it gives CAMGRKGGGNEQFF.

In DNA form, the CDR3 reads TGTGCCAGCAGCCCCAGGAACGGGCCCACTGAAGCTTTCTTT. This codes for CASSPRNGPTEAFF. V is TRBV14 and J is TRBJ1-1, with D uncertain. Germline assignment: CDR1 SGHDN and CDR2 FVKESK. The CDR3 length is 14 residues. V lost 4 bases, J lost 4 bases, and 13 bases lay in between. Full variable domain (rest looked up from reference TRBV14 and TRBJ1-1): EAGVTQFPSHSVIEKGQTVTLRCDPISGHDNLYWYRRVMGKEIKFLLHFVKESKQDESGMPNNRFLAERTGGTYSTLKVQPAELEDSGVYFCASSPRNGPTEAFFGQGTRLTVV.

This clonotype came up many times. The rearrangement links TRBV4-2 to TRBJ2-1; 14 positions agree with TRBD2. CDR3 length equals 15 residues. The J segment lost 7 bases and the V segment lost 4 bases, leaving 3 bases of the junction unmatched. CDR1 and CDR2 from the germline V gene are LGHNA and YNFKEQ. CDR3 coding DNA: TGTGCCAGCAGCCCACGACTAGCGGGGGGGAATGAGCAGTTCTTC. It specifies CASSPRLAGGNEQFF.

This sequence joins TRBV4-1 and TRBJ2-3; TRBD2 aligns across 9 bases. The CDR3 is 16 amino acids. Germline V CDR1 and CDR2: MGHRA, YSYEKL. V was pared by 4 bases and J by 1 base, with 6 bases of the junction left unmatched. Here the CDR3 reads CASSRPLAGGTDTQYF. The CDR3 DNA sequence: TGCGCCAGCAGCCGCCCTTTAGCGGGAGGCACAGATACGCAGTATTTT.

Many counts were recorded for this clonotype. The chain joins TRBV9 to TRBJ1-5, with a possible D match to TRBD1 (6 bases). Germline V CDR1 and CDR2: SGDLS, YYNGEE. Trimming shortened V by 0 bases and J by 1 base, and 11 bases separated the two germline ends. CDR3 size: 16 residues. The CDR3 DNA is TGTGCCAGCAGCGTAGATTCTCAGGGGAGCAATCAGCCCCAGCATTTT. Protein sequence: CASSVDSQGSNQPQHF.

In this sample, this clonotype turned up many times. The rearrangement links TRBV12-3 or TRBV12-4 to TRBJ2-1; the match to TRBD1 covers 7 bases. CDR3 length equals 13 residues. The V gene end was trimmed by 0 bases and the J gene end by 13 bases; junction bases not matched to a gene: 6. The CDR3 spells CASSLATGVEQFF. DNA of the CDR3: TGTGCCAGCAGTTTAGCTACAGGGGTAGAACAGTTCTTC.

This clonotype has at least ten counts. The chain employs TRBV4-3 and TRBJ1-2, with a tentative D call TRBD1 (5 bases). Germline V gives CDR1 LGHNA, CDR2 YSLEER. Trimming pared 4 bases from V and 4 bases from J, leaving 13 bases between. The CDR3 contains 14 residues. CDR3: CASSPSTVPYGYTF. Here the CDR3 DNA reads TGCGCCAGCAGCCCCTCGACAGTCCCCTATGGCTACACCTTC.

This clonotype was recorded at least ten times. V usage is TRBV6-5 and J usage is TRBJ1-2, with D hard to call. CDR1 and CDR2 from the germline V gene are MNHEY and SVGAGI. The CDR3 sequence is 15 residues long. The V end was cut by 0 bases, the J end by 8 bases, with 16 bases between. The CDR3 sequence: CASSYSVSLPGGYTF. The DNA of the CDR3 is TGTGCCAGCAGTTACTCGGTATCCCTCCCTGGAGGCTACACCTTC.

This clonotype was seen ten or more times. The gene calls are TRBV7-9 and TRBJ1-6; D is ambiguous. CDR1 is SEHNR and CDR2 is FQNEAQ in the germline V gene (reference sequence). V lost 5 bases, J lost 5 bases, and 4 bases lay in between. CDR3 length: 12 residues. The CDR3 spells CASSPHNSPLHF. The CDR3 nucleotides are TGTGCCAGCAGCCCTCATAATTCACCCCTCCACTTT.

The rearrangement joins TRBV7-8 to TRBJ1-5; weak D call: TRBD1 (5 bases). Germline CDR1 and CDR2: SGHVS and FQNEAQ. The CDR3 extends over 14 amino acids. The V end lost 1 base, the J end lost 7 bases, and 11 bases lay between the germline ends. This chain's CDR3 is CASSLVQGGQPQHF. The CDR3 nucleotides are TGTGCCAGCAGCTTAGTGCAGGGAGGGCAGCCCCAGCATTTT.

The CDR3 sequence is CASSTAGWRSYEQYF. The CDR3 nucleotides are TGTGCCAGCAGTACCGCGGGCTGGCGGTCCTACGAGCAGTACTTC. The chain couples TRBV6-1 to TRBJ2-7; possibly TRBD2 for D (5 bases). The CDR3 extends over 15 amino acids. Germline CDR1 and CDR2: MNHNS and SASEGT. The V gene lost 5 bases and the J gene lost 1 base, with 15 bases spanning the gap.